The present T cell receptor (beta chain) was sequenced within a study of blood T cell repertoires in COVID-19. Study-level information: Sources were T cells, B-cell-depleted T cells, or PBMCs; the material itself was cDNA or gDNA.

In the original processing: Counts of nucleated cells, estimated from reference gene primer amplification, were obtained. TCRdb's copy holds only in-frame clones and misses some; the assay was immunoSEQ multiplex PCR. D and trimming were read from the DNA, whereas the V and J calls and clone size are those reported in that table. The repertoire has around 70,000 clones, approximately 78% of them found once; the top ten carry approximately 5.1%. The sequence derives from a woman aged 80 or older with active or convalescent COVID-19. The sample was peripheral blood.

The CDR3 coding sequence is TGTGCCAGCAGTTACTCGTCGGCTGGGGCCAACGTCCTGACTTTC. Amino acid sequence: CASSYSSAGANVLTF. The rearrangement joins TRBV6-6 to TRBJ2-6; D is unresolved. Germline V CDR1 and CDR2: MNHNY, SVGAGI (reference sequence). V was trimmed by 0 bases and J by 2 bases, leaving 5 bases between them. This CDR3 is 15 amino acids long.